The 3 T cell receptor beta chains presented below share a single source sample, sequenced in a study of shared T cell receptors in the human thymus. Method: immunoSEQ multiplex PCR; TCRdb's copy keeps in-frame clones and lacks some. The sample gives some 760,000 clones, approximately 85% of which show up once; 0.0095% to 0.013% is in the top ten. Another study also made use of these data, one on human thymus T cells.

The source material was thymocytes. Receptor source: a girl under three years old with a congenital heart defect.

In the case of this clone: The CDR3 ends on some other residue instead of the conserved phenylalanine or tryptophan, so this is likely a read error. The chain recombines TRBV28 with TRBJ1-6; 9 bases align to TRBD1. Trimming took 2 bases from V and 7 from J; bases not matched to a gene: 27. The length of the CDR3 is 23 residues. Germline V gives CDR1 MDHEN, CDR2 SYDVKM. CDR3 sequence: CASSLPLHTLGQGLGVRNSPLHL. CDR3 nucleotides: TGTGCCAGCAGTTTACCCCTTCATACGTTGGGACAGGGACTGGGGGTTAGGAATTCACCCCTCCACCTT.

V is TRBV30 and J is TRBJ1-4; D unresolved. Trimming took 0 bases from V and 4 from J, leaving 12 bases between them. The V gene's germline CDR1 is GTSNPN and CDR2 SVGIG (reference sequence). The CDR3 extends over 15 amino acids. In nucleotides, the CDR3 is TGTGCCTGGAGTGTACGGTTGCCGAATAATGAAAAACTGTTTTTT. It translates to CAWSVRLPNNEKLFF.

The J gene is TRBJ2-1, the V gene TRBV30; TRBD2 matches at 9 bases. CDR3 length: 15 amino acids. Per the germline V gene, CDR1 is GTSNPN and CDR2 is SVGIG (reference sequence). Germline trimming cut 2 bases from V and 0 bases from J; bases unmatched to any gene: 2. The CDR3 protein is CAWSSGGSSYNEQFF. CDR3 bases: TGTGCCTGGAGTAGCGGGGGGAGCTCCTACAATGAGCAGTTCTTC.